The entry below gives a single T cell receptor beta chain sequence along with its context. Its antigen remains undetermined. Per-base quality was not reported, and no clone a single base away is much larger than it. These data originate in a study of shared clonotypes between healthy human individuals (TCRdb year 2020). In the study overall: A few men and two women, aged 18 to 49 years, made up the cohort. Each donor's leukapheresis produced roughly between about 0.9 and 9.5 billion PBMCs. For each donor, CD4 naive and CD4 memory were each given three plates, CD8 naive was given two plates, and CD8 memory was given one plate. To estimate repertoire size and how much clonotypes are shared between individuals, the study performed deep sequencing of blood TCR repertoires from about five healthy adults. Different laboratories and diverse techniques were used to prepare libraries and sequence TCR repertoires, to increase sequencing depth and limit assay-specific biases. Paper-wide results and their limitations: Estimated clonotype richness was generally larger for naive than for memory subsets. Roughly 5% of naive CD4, approximately 3.7% of naive CD8, approximately 2% of memory CD4, and more than 0.35% of memory CD8 clonotypes were shared across several donors. Rarefaction of sorted-subset datasets indicated incomplete sequencing despite the large sequencing depth. Compared with non-shared clonotypes, the clonotypes found in all four sorted-subset donors had higher generation probabilities. Sampling was limited to blood, and TCR repertoires in tissue likely differ from TCR repertoires in blood. Pairwise subsampling led to the expectation that sequencing depth would affect the degree of clonotype sharing among donors. Because the study included only a small number of donors, the genetic and exposure-history diversity represented was limited.

Trimming at the junction amounts to 6 bases on V and 12 bases on J, and the germline ends lie 21 bases apart. CDR1 and CDR2 are read off the germline V gene as KGHSH and LQKENI. From its cysteine to its phenylalanine, the CDR3 spans 14 amino acids. The entry retains the CDR3 DNA only, 42 bases that are in frame from base 1. TCR CDR3 regions were amplified from genomic DNA by multiplex PCR using the deep immunoSEQ assay. Extracted genomic DNA from each cell subset was distributed evenly across all wells of several immunoSEQ 96-well plates, and each plate was treated as a replicate. For sorted subsets, about 200 ng genomic DNA, equal to some 28,000 T cell genomes, was loaded into each replicate PCR. The purified libraries were quantified using a Qubit 3.0 fluorometer, sized with a Bioanalyzer 2100, and then quantified again using the KAPA Library Quantification kit. Every immunoSEQ 96-well plate was sequenced on a separate single-read 150-cycle Illumina NextSeq 550 flow cell. Processing in the source paper ran as follows. Because the immunoSEQ output held only junctional sequences and lacked quality scores, the filtering could not match the filtering applied to full-length reads. Sequences were annotated with PyIR, a Python wrapper for IgBLAST v1.9, using IMGT germline references to assign V/J genes and CDR3. Reads were filtered out if the reads had weak V/J assignments (E-value above 1e-6), no CDR3, stop codons, out-of-frame junctions, or ambiguous translated residues. V3J clonotypes were defined as sequences sharing an identical inferred V gene, J gene, and CDR3 amino acid sequence. The percentage overlap between two repertoires was calculated by dividing the number of shared unique clonotypes by the size of the smaller repertoire. Three approaches were used to assess repertoire richness: RTK rarefaction, the Chao1 estimator, and Recon v2.1 estimates of unobserved clonotypes. Generation probabilities for all TCRbeta clonotypes obtained by the gDNA method from a handful of donors were computed using OLGA. TCRdb holds this immuneACCESS table with in-frame rearrangements only. Some clones are missing; in checked studies, unresolved V genes explain under half, and the rest has no known cause. V and J calls and clone size are given by that table; D and trimming were obtained from the DNA. The sample includes millions of clones, with approximately 95% observed a single time. 0.39% of the sample comes from the top ten.

Donors were healthy HIV-negative adults with no recently reported acute infections or vaccinations. Every donor was a Caucasian adult residing in Nashville, Tennessee, USA. CD4+ T cells were enriched through magnetic negative selection, after which naive cells were positively selected on CD45RA and the remaining negative fraction served as the memory subset. After blood collection by leukapheresis, PBMCs were isolated using Ficoll-Histopaque density gradient centrifugation and then cryopreserved in the vapor phase of liquid nitrogen. Analytical flow cytometry was used to check the purity and quantity of each magnetically sorted T cell population. Genomic DNA was isolated from each sorted fraction and quantified by UV absorbance on a Nanodrop 2000c.

Sequenced: naive CD4+ T cells from PBMCs. This specimen's cell subset or site label, per the study, means: CD45RA+ positively selected. The chain is encoded by TRBV18 joined to TRBJ2-1; TRBD1 is perhaps the D gene, given 6 matching bases. The receptor was isolated from a man younger than 35 in good health. Some clones in this sample may be carry-over from other donors' samples. CDR3 loop: CASSPADSLGRQFF. The bases are TGTGCCAGCTCTCCAGCGGACAGCCTCGGCCGGCAGTTCTTC.